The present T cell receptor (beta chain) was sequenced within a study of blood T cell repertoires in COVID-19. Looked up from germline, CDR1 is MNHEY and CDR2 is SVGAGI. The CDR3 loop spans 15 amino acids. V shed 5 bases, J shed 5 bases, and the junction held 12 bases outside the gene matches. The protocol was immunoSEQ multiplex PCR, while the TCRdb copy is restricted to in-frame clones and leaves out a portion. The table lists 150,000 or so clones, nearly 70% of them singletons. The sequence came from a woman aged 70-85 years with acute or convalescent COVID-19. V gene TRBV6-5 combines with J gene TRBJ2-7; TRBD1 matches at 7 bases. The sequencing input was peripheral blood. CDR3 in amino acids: CASSRVDTGVHEQYF. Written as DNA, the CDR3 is TGTGCCAGCAGTCGCGTTGACACAGGGGTCCACGAGCAGTACTTC.